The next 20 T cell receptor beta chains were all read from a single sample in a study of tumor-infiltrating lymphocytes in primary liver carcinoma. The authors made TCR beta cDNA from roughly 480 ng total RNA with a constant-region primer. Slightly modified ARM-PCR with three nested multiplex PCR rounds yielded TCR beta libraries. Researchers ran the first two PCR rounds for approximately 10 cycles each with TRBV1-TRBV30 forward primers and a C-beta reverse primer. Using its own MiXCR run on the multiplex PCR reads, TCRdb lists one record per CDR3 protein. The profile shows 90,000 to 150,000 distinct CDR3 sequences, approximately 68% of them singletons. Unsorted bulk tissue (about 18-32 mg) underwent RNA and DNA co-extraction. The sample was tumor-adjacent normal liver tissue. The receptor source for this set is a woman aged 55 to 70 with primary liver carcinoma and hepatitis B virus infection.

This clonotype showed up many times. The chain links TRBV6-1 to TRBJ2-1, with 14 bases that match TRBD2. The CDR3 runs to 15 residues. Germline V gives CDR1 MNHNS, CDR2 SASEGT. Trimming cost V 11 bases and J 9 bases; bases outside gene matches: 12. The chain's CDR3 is CACTMGLAGDGEQFF. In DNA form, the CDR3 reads TGTGCCTGCACCATGGGACTAGCGGGAGACGGTGAGCAGTTCTTC.

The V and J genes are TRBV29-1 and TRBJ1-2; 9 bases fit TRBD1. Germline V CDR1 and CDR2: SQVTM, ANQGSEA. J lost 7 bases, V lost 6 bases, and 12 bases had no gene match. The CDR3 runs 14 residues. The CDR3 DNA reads TGCAGCGTCCACCCCGGGGACAGGGCGAGTGGCTACACCTTC. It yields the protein CSVHPGDRASGYTF.

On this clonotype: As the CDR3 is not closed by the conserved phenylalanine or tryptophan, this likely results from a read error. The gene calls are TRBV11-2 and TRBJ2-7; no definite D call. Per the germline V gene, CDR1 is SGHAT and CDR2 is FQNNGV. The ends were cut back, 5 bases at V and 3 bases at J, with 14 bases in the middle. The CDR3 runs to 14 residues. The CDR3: CASSLVGVDYEQYL. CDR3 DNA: TGTGCCAGCAGCCTGGTTGGGGTTGACTACGAGCAGTACCTC.

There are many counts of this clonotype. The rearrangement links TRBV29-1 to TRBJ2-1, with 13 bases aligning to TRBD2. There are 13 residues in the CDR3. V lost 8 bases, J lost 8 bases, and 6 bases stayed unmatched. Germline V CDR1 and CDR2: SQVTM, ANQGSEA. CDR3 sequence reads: CSTRTSGSDEQFF. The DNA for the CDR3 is TGCAGCACCCGGACTAGCGGGAGTGATGAGCAGTTCTTC.

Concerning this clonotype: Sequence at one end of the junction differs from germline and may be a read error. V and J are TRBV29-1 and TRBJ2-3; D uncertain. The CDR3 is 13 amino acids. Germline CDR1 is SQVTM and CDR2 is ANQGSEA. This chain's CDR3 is CNVVPQITDTQYF. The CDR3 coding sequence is TGTAACGTTGTCCCACAGATCACAGATACGCAGTATTTT.

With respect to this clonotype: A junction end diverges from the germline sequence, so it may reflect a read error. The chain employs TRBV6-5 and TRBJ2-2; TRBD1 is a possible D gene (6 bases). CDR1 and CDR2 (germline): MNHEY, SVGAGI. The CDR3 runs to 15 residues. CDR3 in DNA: TGTGTCAGCAATAAAATTCCGGACAGCATCGGGGAGCTGTTTTTT. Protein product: CVSNKIPDSIGELFF.

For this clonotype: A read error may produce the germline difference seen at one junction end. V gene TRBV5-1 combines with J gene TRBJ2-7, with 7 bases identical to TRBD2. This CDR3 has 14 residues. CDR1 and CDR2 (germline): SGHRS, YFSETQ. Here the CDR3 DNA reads TGCACCAGCAGCTTTGGCGGGAGTTCTTACGAGCAGTACTTC. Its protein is CTSSFGGSSYEQYF.

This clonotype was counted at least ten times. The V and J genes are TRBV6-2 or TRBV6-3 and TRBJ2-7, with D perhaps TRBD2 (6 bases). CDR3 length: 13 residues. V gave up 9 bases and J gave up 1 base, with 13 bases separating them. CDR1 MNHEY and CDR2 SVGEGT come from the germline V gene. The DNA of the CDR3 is TGTGCCAGTACCGGAGGAGGGTCCTACGAGCAGTACTTC. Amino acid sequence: CASTGGGSYEQYF.

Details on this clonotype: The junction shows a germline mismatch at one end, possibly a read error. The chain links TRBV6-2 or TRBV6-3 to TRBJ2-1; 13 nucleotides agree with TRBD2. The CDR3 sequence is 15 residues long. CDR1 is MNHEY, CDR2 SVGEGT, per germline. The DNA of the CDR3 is TGTGTCAGCGGTCCAACTAGCGGGAGGGCCGCTGAGCAGTTCTTC. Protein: CVSGPTSGRAAEQFF.

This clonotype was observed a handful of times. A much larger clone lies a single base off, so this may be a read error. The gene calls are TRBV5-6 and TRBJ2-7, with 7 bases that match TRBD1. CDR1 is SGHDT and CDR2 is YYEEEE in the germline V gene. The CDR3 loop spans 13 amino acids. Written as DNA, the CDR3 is TGTGCCAGCGGCTTGGACAGGCTCGGCGAGCAGTACTTC. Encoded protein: CASGLDRLGEQYF. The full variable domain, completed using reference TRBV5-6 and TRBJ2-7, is DAGVTQSPTHLIKTRGQQVTLRCSPKSGHDTVSWYQQALGQGPQFIFQYYEEEERQRGNFPDRFSGHQFPNYSSELNVNALLLGDSALYLCASGLDRLGEQYFGPGTRLTVT.

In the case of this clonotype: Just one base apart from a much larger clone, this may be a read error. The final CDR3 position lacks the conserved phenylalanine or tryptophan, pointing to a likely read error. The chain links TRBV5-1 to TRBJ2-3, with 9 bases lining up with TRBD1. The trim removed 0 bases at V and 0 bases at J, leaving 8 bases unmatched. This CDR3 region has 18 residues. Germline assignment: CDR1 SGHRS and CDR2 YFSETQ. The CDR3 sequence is CASSLGDRAQPSTDTQYL. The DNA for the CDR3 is TGCGCCAGCAGCTTGGGGGACAGGGCACAACCTAGCACAGATACGCAGTATCTT.

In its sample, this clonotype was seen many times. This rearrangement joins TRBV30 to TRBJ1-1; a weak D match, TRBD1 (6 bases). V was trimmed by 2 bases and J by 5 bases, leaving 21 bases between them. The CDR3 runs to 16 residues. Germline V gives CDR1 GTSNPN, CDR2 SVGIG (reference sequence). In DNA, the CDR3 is TGTGCCTGGAGTCTTACATCGGGGGGGGCGCGGACTGAAGCTTTCTTT. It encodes CAWSLTSGGARTEAFF.

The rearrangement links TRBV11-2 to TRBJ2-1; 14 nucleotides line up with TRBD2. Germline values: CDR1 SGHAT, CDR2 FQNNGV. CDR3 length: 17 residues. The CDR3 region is CASGRRLAGGPGYEQFF. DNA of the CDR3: TGTGCAAGCGGCAGGAGACTAGCGGGAGGGCCGGGGTATGAGCAGTTCTTC.

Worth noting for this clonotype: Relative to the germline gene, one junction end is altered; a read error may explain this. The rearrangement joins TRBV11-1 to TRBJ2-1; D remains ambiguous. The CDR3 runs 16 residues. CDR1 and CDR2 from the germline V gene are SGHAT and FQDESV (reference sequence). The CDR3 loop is CASSSGGWGTYNEQFF. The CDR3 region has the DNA TGTGCTAGCAGCTCGGGCGGATGGGGAACCTACAATGAGCAGTTCTTC.

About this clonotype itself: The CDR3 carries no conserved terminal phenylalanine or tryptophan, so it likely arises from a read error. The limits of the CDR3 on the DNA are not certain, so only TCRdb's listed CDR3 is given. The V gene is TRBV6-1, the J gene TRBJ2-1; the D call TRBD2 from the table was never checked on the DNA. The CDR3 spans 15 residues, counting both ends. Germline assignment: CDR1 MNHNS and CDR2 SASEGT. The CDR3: CASGREAGDYNELFL.

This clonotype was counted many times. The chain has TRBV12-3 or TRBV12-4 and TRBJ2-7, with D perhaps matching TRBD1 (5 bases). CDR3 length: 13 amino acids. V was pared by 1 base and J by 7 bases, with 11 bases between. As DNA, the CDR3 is TGTGCCAGCAGTTTAGATGGAAGGGGAGAGCAGTACTTC. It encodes CASSLDGRGEQYF.

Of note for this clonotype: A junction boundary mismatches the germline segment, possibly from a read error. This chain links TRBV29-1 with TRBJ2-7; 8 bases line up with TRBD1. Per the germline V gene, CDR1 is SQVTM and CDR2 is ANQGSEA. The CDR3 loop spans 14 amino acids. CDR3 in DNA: TGCAACGCCGAGGGACAGGAGTATCCCTACAAGCAGTACTTC. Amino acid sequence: CNAEGQEYPYKQYF.

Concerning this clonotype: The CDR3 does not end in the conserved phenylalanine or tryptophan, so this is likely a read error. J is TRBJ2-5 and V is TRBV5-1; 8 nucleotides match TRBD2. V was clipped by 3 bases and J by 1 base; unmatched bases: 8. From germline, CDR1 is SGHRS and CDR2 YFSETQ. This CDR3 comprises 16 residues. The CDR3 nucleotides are TGCGCCAGCAGCTCCGGGGCTAGCGGGCCCCAAGAGACCCAGTACTTA. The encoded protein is CASSSGASGPQETQYL.

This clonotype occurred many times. CDR3 sequence reads: CSATGLGGSGYTF. The CDR3 DNA sequence: TGCAGCGCTACCGGGCTCGGAGGGTCAGGCTACACCTTC. The chain carries TRBV29-1 and TRBJ1-2, with no clear D. CDR1 and CDR2 (germline): SQVTM, ANQGSEA. Trimming took 7 bases from V and 8 from J, leaving 20 bases between them. This CDR3 has 13 residues.

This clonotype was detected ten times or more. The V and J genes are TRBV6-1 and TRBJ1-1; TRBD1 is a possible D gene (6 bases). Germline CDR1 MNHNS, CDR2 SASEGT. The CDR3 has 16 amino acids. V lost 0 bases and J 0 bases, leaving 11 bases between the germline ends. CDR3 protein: CASSEAQGRLNTEAFF. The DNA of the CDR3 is TGTGCCAGCAGTGAAGCTCAGGGGCGGTTGAACACTGAAGCTTTCTTT.